These 21 T cell receptor beta chains came from one sample sequenced in a study of cytomegalovirus exposure and HLA in healthy donors. Primers: 60 Vbeta forward and 13 Jbeta reverse. Sequenced by immunoSEQ multiplex PCR; TCRdb stores in-frame clones only, minus some. The sample holds more than 95,000 clones, around 72% seen once. The specimen was PBMCs. The receptors shown here come from a male donor in good health and CMV-seronegative.

This clone appeared a single time. The V and J genes are TRBV9 and TRBJ2-7; D remains unclear. Trimming took 2 bases from V and 0 from J, leaving 3 bases between them. This CDR3 is built from 12 residues. The germline gives CDR1 SGDLS, CDR2 YYNGEE. The CDR3 loop reads CASSVSSYEQYF. The CDR3 bases are TGTGCCAGCAGCGTTAGCTCCTACGAGCAGTACTTC.

This clone came up a few times. This chain joins TRBV6-4 and TRBJ2-3; 10 bases match TRBD2. The ends lost 6 bases at V and 11 bases at J; junction bases unmatched: 14. The CDR3 sequence is 15 residues long. The germline CDR1 and CDR2 sequences are MRHNA and SNTAGT. The CDR3 here is CASSPTSGRGIRQYF. CDR3 coding DNA: TGTGCCAGCAGCCCGACCAGCGGGAGGGGAATTAGGCAGTATTTT.

The chain recombines TRBV29-1 with TRBJ2-7; 7 nucleotides match TRBD1. With V trimmed by 7 bases and J by 0 bases, 3 bases remained unmatched. There are 12 residues in the CDR3. Per the germline V gene, CDR1 is SQVTM and CDR2 is ANQGSEA. The CDR3 DNA is TGCAGCGCTGGACAGGCCTCCTACGAGCAGTACTTC. Protein: CSAGQASYEQYF.

Regarding this clone: The junction departs from the called germline gene at one end, perhaps through a read error. The rearrangement joins TRBV15 to TRBJ2-7, with a weak D call TRBD1 (6 bases). The germline CDR1 and CDR2 sequences are LNHNV and YYDKDF (reference sequence). The CDR3 contains 14 residues. The CDR3 reads CATSTVQGSHEQYF. The DNA of the CDR3 is TGTGCCACCAGCACGGTACAGGGCTCCCACGAGCAGTACTTC.

This clone was found a few times. Germline is not matched at one junction end, which may reflect a read error. The J gene is TRBJ2-5, the V gene TRBV7-9; 7 bases match TRBD2. This CDR3 region has 19 residues. Germline CDR1 and CDR2: SEHNR and FQNEAQ (reference sequence). The CDR3: CSSSFISRGVGGPRETQYF. The CDR3 DNA is TGTTCCAGCAGCTTTATTTCCAGAGGGGTGGGAGGGCCTAGAGAGACCCAGTACTTC.

The genes are TRBV5-1 and TRBJ2-1; TRBD2 aligns across 14 bases. This CDR3 region has 17 residues. The germline V gene encodes CDR1 SGHRS and CDR2 YFSETQ. With 1 base clipped from V and 2 bases from J, the junction kept 2 bases outside the gene matches. In DNA form, the CDR3 reads TGCGCCAGCAGCTTGAGACTAGCGGGAGGGCCCTACAATGAGCAGTTCTTC. This gives the protein CASSLRLAGGPYNEQFF.

The CDR3: CASSLELGSEQYF. As DNA, the CDR3 is TGTGCCAGCAGCTTAGAATTGGGCAGCGAGCAGTACTTC. This chain connects TRBV11-2 to TRBJ2-7; D gene uncertain. The V gene's germline CDR1 is SGHAT and CDR2 FQNNGV. The V and J ends lost 0 bases and 6 bases respectively, with 9 bases between them. The CDR3 length is 13 residues.

The chain recombines TRBV5-4 with TRBJ1-1, with a weak D call TRBD1 (5 bases). The CDR3 has 14 residues. Germline V gene data show CDR1 as SGHNT and CDR2 as YYREEE (reference sequence). V lost 7 bases, J lost 3 bases, and 16 bases lay in between. CDR3 sequence reads: CASSLRGGDTEAFF. The CDR3 coding sequence is TGTGCCAGCTCCCTTAGGGGTGGGGACACTGAAGCTTTCTTT. Full variable domain (remainder filled in from reference TRBV5-4 and TRBJ1-1): ETGVTQSPTHLIKTRGQQVTLRCSSQSGHNTVSWYQQALGQGPQFIFQYYREEENGRGNFPPRFSGLQFPNYSSELNVNALELDDSALYLCASSLRGGDTEAFFGQGTRLTVV.

This chain connects TRBV27 to TRBJ2-1; TRBD2 matches at 9 bases. The ends lost 7 bases at V and 6 bases at J; junction bases unmatched: 10. The CDR3 is 15 residues long. Germline CDR1 is MNHEY and CDR2 is SMNVEV (reference sequence). The CDR3 DNA is TGTGCCAGCACCATTAGCGGGAGAGGGGCCAATGAGCAGTTCTTC. It yields the protein CASTISGRGANEQFF.

The chain carries TRBV7-9 and TRBJ2-5, with a weak D call TRBD2 (5 bases). The germline CDR1 and CDR2 sequences are SEHNR and FQNEAQ (reference sequence). The CDR3 is 13 amino acids. The CDR3 spells CSQEAPWEETQYF. CDR3 in DNA: TGTTCCCAAGAAGCCCCCTGGGAGGAGACCCAGTACTTC.

The chain joins TRBV27 to TRBJ1-2; D uncertain. Between the trimmed V and J ends, which lost 2 bases and 7 bases, there was a span of 17 bases. Germline V CDR1 and CDR2: MNHEY, SMNVEV (reference sequence). The CDR3 sequence is 15 residues long. The CDR3 nucleotides are TGTGCCAGCAGTTTACAGCCTCGACAATATACTGGCTACACCTTC. It specifies CASSLQPRQYTGYTF.

The chain combines TRBV7-9 with TRBJ2-3; D perhaps matches TRBD2 (5 bases). This CDR3 comprises 14 residues. Looked up from germline, CDR1 is SEHNR and CDR2 is FQNEAQ (reference sequence). Trimming took 8 bases from V and 3 from J, leaving 15 bases between them. The CDR3 spells CASQPTGMTDTQYF. CDR3 DNA sequence: TGTGCCAGCCAGCCCACCGGGATGACAGATACGCAGTATTTT. The full variable domain, completed using reference TRBV7-9 and TRBJ2-3, is DTGVSQNPRHKITKRGQNVTFRCDPISEHNRLYWYRQTLGQGPEFLTYFQNEAQLEKSRLLSDRFSAERPKGSFSTLEIQRTEQGDSAMYLCASQPTGMTDTQYFGPGTRLTVL.

The chain links TRBV5-6 to TRBJ2-5, with D perhaps TRBD1 (7 bases). The V gene lost 0 bases and the J gene lost 2 bases, with 20 bases spanning the gap. CDR1 is SGHDT, CDR2 YYEEEE, per germline. The CDR3 totals 18 residues. The CDR3 spells CASSLGSGGFRTQETQYF. CDR3 coding DNA: TGTGCCAGCAGCTTGGGGTCAGGGGGGTTCCGGACTCAAGAGACCCAGTACTTC.

The chain couples TRBV7-3 to TRBJ1-1; D is possibly TRBD1 (5 bases). The CDR3 totals 16 residues. Germline V gene lookup returns CDR1 SGHTA and CDR2 FQGTGA. Trimming took 1 base from V and 0 from J, leaving 12 bases between them. The DNA of the CDR3 is TGTGCCAGCAGCTTAATGGGGGGTCGGGTGAACACTGAAGCTTTCTTT. Translated: CASSLMGGRVNTEAFF. Full variable domain (missing parts from reference TRBV7-3 and TRBJ1-1): GAGVSQTPSNKVTEKGKYVELRCDPISGHTALYWYRQSLGQGPEFLIYFQGTGAADDSGLPNDRFFAVRPEGSVSTLKIQRTERGDSAVYLCASSLMGGRVNTEAFFGQGTRLTVV.

The chain recombines TRBV6-1 with TRBJ2-5; TRBD1 is a possible D gene (6 bases). The DNA end is a closer match to TRBJ2-7, so the J assignment may be wrong. This CDR3 is 13 amino acids long. The germline CDR1 and CDR2 sequences are MNHNS and SASEGT. CDR3 in amino acids: CASRDSDSYEQYF. The CDR3, as DNA: TGTGCCAGCAGGGACAGCGACTCCTACGAGCAGTACTTC.

At least ten counts were recorded for this clone. The V gene is TRBV7-2, the J gene TRBJ2-3; 8 bases align to TRBD2. Trimming took 3 bases from V and 3 from J; bases not matched to a gene: 2. In germline, CDR1 is SGHTA, CDR2 FQGNSA. This CDR3 region has 14 residues. CDR3 nucleotide sequence: TGTGCCAGCAGCTTTTCTAGCGGGACAGATACGCAGTATTTT. This gives the protein CASSFSSGTDTQYF.

The chain carries TRBV30 and TRBJ2-3, with 8 nucleotides matching TRBD2. V lost 3 bases and J lost 8; bases outside the gene matches: 10. The CDR3 is 14 amino acids. Germline V gene lookup returns CDR1 GTSNPN and CDR2 SVGIG (reference sequence). This chain's CDR3 is CAWRPGLDGVTQYF. For the CDR3, the DNA is TGTGCCTGGAGACCGGGACTAGACGGCGTTACGCAGTATTTT.

V is TRBV2 and J is TRBJ2-2; D perhaps matches TRBD2 (6 bases). Germline V CDR1 and CDR2: SNHLY, FYNNEI. This CDR3 comprises 14 residues. V lost 7 bases and J lost 6, with 15 bases in between. CDR3: CASTQEPGAGELFF. The DNA of the CDR3 is TGTGCCAGCACCCAAGAACCGGGAGCCGGGGAGCTGTTTTTT.

V is TRBV4-3 and J is TRBJ2-2; D is perhaps TRBD1 (5 bases). The CDR3 consists of 15 residues. Per germline, CDR1 LGHNA and CDR2 YSLEER. Between the trimmed V and J ends, which lost 6 bases and 1 base, there was a span of 12 bases. CDR3 DNA sequence: TGCGCCAGCAGTTCAGTCAGGGTGAACACCGGGGAGCTGTTTTTT. Protein sequence: CASSSVRVNTGELFF.

This sequence joins TRBV7-8 and TRBJ2-1; 7 bases align to TRBD2. The CDR3 loop spans 16 amino acids. Per germline, CDR1 SGHVS and CDR2 FQNEAQ. V trimming: 3 bases; J trimming: 0 bases; junction bases outside the gene matches: 5. CDR3 sequence (DNA): TGTGCCAGCAGCTTCTTGGGAGGGAGCTCCTACAATGAGCAGTTCTTC. It specifies CASSFLGGSSYNEQFF.

In this sample, this clone turned up once. The chain has TRBV30 and TRBJ2-1; D may be TRBD1 (6 bases). Germline assignment: CDR1 GTSNPN and CDR2 SVGIG (reference sequence). The CDR3 is 14 residues long. Trimming stripped 1 base from V and 2 bases from J, with 9 bases between. CDR3 region: CAWSAGTTYNEQFF. CDR3 DNA sequence: TGTGCCTGGAGTGCCGGGACAACCTACAATGAGCAGTTCTTC.